Listed below are T cell receptor beta chains from one sample, sequenced in a study of CD8 T cells in Susac syndrome. TCRdb reprocessed the immunoSEQ multiplex PCR reads via MiXCR and lists one record per CDR3 protein. Among around 170,000 distinct CDR3 sequences listed, approximately 95% were seen once. Sequenced: CD8+ T cells from PBMCs. The receptors come from a human donor with multiple sclerosis. CDR3s leave out the opening cysteine and the closing phenylalanine or tryptophan. A D gene is named only where the DNA matches it firmly. Clone size is shown for a subset of rows, as once, few, many or a class of expanded clone.

CDR3 protein,J gene,clone size,D gene,CDR3 length,V gene
ASRQHEVTDTQY,TRBJ2-3,once,.,12,TRBV27
ASSAQDGYGYT,TRBJ1-2,.,.,11,TRBV2
ASSLGELLNQPQH,TRBJ1-5,once,.,13,TRBV12-3/TRBV12-4
ASSRPPGRVSDTEAF,TRBJ1-1,.,.,15,TRBV4-1
ASTPYDMRAYNEQF,TRBJ2-1,.,.,14,TRBV28
ASTEGQGESGELF,TRBJ2-2,once,TRBD1,13,TRBV2
ASSLLRQTNQPQH,TRBJ1-5,.,.,13,TRBV28
SVEEVRDRVPYEQY,TRBJ2-7,once,TRBD1,14,TRBV29-1
ASSQLAAAGETQY,TRBJ2-5,.,.,13,TRBV14
ASSATDRWQGHNEQF,TRBJ2-1,.,.,15,TRBV9
ATSRTGTGDYDQY,TRBJ2-5,.,TRBD1,13,TRBV15
SARHTGASNYGYT,TRBJ1-2,.,.,13,TRBV20-1
ASSGSSGSYYEQY,TRBJ2-7,.,TRBD2,13,TRBV9
ASSQAPGASYEQY,TRBJ2-7,.,.,13,TRBV4-1
AWSGQGYTEAF,TRBJ1-1,.,.,11,TRBV30
SGAGTGEQY,TRBJ2-7,.,TRBD2,9,TRBV29-1